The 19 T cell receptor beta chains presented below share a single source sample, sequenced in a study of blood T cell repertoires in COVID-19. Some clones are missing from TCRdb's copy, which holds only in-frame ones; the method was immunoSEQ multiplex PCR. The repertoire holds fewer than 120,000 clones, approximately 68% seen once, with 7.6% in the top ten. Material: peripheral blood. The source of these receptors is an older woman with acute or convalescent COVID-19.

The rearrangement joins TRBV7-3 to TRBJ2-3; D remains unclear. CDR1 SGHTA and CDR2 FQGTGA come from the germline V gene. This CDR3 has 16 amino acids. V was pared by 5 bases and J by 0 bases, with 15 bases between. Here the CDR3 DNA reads TGTGCCAGCAGCCCCCTTGGGTCAGGAAGCACAGATACGCAGTATTTT. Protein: CASSPLGSGSTDTQYF.

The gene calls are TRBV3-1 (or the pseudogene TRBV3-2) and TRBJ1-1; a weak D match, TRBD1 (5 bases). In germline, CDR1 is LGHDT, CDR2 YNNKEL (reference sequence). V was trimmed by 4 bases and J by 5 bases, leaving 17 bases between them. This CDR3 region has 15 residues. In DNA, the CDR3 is TGTGCCAGCAGCCCGAAGAGGATTGGGGCGACTGAAGCTTTCTTT. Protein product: CASSPKRIGATEAFF.

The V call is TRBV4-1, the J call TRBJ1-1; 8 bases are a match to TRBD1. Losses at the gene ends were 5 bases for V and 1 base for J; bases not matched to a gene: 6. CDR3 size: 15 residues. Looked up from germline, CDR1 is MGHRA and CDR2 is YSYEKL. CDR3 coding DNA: TGCGCCAGCAGCGATCGGACAGGGAAGAACACTGAAGCTTTCTTT. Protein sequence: CASSDRTGKNTEAFF.

The CDR3 loop reads CASSVDSRGSNYGYTF. CDR3 coding DNA: TGTGCCAGCAGCGTAGATTCGAGGGGGAGTAACTATGGCTACACCTTC. This chain joins TRBV9 and TRBJ1-2; possible D gene TRBD1, 6 bases. Looked up from germline, CDR1 is SGDLS and CDR2 is YYNGEE. V gave up 0 bases and J gave up 1 base, with 13 bases separating them. This CDR3 has 16 residues.

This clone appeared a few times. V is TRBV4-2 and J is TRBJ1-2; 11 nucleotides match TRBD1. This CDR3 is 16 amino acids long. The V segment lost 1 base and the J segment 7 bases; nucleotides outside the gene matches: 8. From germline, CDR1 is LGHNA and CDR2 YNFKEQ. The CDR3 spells CASSQVTGQGAGGYTF. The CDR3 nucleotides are TGTGCCAGCAGCCAAGTTACAGGACAGGGGGCTGGTGGCTACACCTTC.

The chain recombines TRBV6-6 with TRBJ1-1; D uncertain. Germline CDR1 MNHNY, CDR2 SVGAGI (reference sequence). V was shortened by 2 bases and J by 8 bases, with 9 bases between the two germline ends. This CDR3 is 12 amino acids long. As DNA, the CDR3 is TGTGCCAGCAGTTACAGGGAGAGAGAAGCTTTCTTT. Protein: CASSYREREAFF.

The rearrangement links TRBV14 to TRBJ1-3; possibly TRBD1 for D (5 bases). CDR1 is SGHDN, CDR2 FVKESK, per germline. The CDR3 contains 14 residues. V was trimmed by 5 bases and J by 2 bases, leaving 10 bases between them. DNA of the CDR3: TGTGCCAGCAGCAGGGGTTCTGCTGGAAACACCATATATTTT. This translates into CASSRGSAGNTIYF.

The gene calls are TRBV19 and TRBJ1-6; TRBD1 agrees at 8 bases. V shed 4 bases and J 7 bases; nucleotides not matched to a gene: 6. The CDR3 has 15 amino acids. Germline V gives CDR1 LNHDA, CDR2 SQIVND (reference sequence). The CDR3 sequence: CASSKTGVWNSPLHF. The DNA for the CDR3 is TGTGCCAGTAGTAAGACAGGGGTTTGGAATTCACCCCTCCACTTT.

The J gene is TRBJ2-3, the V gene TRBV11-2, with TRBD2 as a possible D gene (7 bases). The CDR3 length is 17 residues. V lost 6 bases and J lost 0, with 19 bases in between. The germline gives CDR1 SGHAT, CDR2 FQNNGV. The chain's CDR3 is CASRWGSGGSSTDTQYF. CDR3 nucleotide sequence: TGTGCCAGCAGGTGGGGGTCGGGGGGCTCTAGCACAGATACGCAGTATTTT.

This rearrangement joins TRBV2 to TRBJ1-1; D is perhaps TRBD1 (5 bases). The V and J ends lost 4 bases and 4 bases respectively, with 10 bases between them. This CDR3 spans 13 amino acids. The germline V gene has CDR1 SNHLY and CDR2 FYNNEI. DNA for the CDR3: TGTGCCAGCAGTGGACTGCAGGGCACTGAAGCTTTCTTT. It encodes CASSGLQGTEAFF.

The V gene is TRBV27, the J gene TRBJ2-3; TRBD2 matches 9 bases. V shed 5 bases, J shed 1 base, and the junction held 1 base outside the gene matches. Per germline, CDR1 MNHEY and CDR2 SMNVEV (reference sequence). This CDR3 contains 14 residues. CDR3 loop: CASSASGGTDTQYF. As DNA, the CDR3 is TGTGCCAGCAGTGCTAGCGGGGGCACAGATACGCAGTATTTT.

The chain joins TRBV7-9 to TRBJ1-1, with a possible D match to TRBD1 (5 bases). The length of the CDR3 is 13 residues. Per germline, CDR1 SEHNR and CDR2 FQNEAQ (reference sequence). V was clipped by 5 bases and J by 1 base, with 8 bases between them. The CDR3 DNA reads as TGTGCCAGCAGCCCCCAGGGGAACACTGAAGCTTTCTTT. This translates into CASSPQGNTEAFF.

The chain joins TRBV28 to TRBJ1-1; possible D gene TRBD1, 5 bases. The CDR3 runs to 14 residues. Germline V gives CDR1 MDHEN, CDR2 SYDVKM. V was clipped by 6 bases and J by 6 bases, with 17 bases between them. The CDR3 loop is CASSRSAGSSEAFF. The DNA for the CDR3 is TGTGCCAGCAGCAGGAGTGCAGGGTCATCTGAAGCTTTCTTT.

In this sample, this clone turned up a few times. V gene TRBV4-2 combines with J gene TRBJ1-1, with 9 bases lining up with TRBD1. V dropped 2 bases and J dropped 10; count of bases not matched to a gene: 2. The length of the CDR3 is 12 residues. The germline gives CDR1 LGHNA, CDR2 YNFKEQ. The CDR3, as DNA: TGTGCCAGCAGCCAAACAGGGGGCCTAGCTTTCTTT. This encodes CASSQTGGLAFF.

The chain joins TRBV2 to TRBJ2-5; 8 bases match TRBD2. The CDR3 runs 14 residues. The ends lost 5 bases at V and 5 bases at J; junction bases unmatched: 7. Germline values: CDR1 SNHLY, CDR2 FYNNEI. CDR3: CASSWGPSGETQYF. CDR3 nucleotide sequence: TGTGCCAGCAGTTGGGGACCTAGCGGGGAGACCCAGTACTTC.

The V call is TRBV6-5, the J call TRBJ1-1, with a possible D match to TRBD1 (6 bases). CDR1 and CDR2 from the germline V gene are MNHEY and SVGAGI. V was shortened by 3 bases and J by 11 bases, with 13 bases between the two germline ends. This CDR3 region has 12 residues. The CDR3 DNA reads TGTGCCAGCAGTTATCGCGGGGGCTATGCTTTCTTT. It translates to CASSYRGGYAFF.

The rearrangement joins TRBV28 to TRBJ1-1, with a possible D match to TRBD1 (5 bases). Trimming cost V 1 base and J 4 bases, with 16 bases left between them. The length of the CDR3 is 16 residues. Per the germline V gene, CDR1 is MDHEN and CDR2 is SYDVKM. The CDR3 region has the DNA TGTGCCAGCAGTTTATTGGGAAGGGGCCGAGTCACTGAAGCTTTCTTT. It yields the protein CASSLLGRGRVTEAFF. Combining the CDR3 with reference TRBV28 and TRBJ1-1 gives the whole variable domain DVKVTQSSRYLVKRTGEKVFLECVQDMDHENMFWYRQDPGLGLRLIYFSYDVKMKEKGDIPEGYSVSREKKERFSLILESASTNQTSMYLCASSLLGRGRVTEAFFGQGTRLTVV.

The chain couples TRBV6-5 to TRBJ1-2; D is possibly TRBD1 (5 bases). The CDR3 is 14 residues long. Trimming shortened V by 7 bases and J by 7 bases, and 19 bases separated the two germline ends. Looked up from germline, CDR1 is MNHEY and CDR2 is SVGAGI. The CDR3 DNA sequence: TGTGCCAGCACTCAAGGAGGGGTTGTGGCTGGCTACACCTTC. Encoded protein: CASTQGGVVAGYTF.

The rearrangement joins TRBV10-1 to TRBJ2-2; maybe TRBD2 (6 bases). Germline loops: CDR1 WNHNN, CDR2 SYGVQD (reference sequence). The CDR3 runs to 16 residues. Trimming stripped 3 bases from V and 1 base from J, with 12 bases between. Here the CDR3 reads CASSDLAGRNTGELFF. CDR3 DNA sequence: TGCGCCAGCAGTGATTTGGCGGGACGGAACACCGGGGAGCTGTTTTTT.